The source of this T cell receptor (beta chain) is a study of cytomegalovirus exposure and HLA in healthy donors. V was clipped by 7 bases and J by 4 bases; unmatched bases: 13. The CDR3 covers 19 residues. Germline values: CDR1 SGHTA, CDR2 FQGNSA. Using immunoSEQ multiplex PCR, the repertoire was profiled, and TCRdb retains in-frame clones only, with some absent. The table records 100,000 to 150,000 clones, 89% of them present only once. This TCR was recovered from a woman between 18 and 30 years old in good health and CMV-seronegative. Sequencing was done on a sample of PBMCs. V and J are TRBV7-2 and TRBJ2-1, with 16 bases that match TRBD2. The CDR3 DNA sequence: TGTGCCAGCACCCGAGTGGGACTAGCGGGAGGGCCCTCGTACAATGAGCAGTTCTTC. Translation: CASTRVGLAGGPSYNEQFF. Full variable domain (missing parts from reference TRBV7-2 and TRBJ2-1): GAGVSQSPSNKVTEKGKDVELRCDPISGHTALYWYRQSLGQGLEFLIYFQGNSAPDKSGLPSDRFSAERTGGSVSTLTIQRTQQEDSAVYLCASTRVGLAGGPSYNEQFFGPGTRLTVL.